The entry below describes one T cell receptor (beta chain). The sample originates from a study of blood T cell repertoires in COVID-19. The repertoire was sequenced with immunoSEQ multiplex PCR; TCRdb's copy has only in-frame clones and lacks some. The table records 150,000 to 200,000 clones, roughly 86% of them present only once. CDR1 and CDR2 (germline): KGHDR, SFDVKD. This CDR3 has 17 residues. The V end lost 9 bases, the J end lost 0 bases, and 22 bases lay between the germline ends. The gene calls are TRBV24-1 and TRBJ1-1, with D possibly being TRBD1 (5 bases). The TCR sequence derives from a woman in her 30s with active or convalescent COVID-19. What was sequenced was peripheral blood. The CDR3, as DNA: TGTGCCACCCCTAATACAGGAATCCCCAAATTGAACACTGAAGCTTTCTTT. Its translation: CATPNTGIPKLNTEAFF.